This TCR beta chain originates from a study of blood T cells in healthy people across ages. CDR3 length: 18 amino acids. Trimming removed 3 bases at V and 5 bases at J, with 25 bases between. CDR1 is MNHEY, CDR2 SVGEGT, per germline. Overall study results and limits: Since the PBMCs were unsorted, naive and antigen-experienced cells could not be conclusively compared.

With a J-beta primer mix and a sample-barcoded 5' primer, a second PCR ran 7 to 11 cycles. The template-switch adaptor was a 5' adaptor with 12 random nucleotides. It tagged each cDNA molecule. TCRdb passed the 5' RACE reads through MiXCR, listing each CDR3 protein once. This sample carries roughly 730,000 distinct CDR3 sequences, 56% of them seen once, and the ten largest clones take roughly 25%. In each sample, at least 7 million PBMCs were isolated. This clonotype was detected many times. The antigen remains unidentified. Input material: blood. The sequence was collected from a man aged 40-49 years in good health. The V call is TRBV6-2 or TRBV6-3, the J call TRBJ2-5, with D perhaps TRBD1 or TRBD2 (5 bases each). The CDR3 DNA sequence: TGTGCCAGCAGTTATCTAGCAAGATCGGCTGGGACGGGGGAGACCCAGTACTTC. Protein: CASSYLARSAGTGETQYF.